This T cell receptor (beta chain) stems from a study of molecular identifiers for immune sequencing clone quantification. Broader study findings: Spiked Jurkat TCR RNA equal to one cell could reportedly be picked out among some 1 million naive cells.

With listed TCR primers and previously described methods, bulk TCR libraries were prepared. One entry per CDR3 protein, called by TCRdb with MiXCR from the PCR reads. The sample records hundreds of thousands of distinct CDR3 sequences, 20% being singletons. Input for naive CD8 libraries was roughly 17,000 to 1,100,000 sorted cells; the RNA fraction used was 10%, 30% or 50%. Points on this clonotype: Its target is not known. A clone one base away is much larger, so this may be a read error.

This CDR3 is built from 11 residues. CDR1 is MNHEY, CDR2 SVGEGT, per germline. This sequence originates from a human donor in good health. Some libraries in this study had Jurkat cell RNA spiked in. This chain uses TRBV6-2 or TRBV6-3 with TRBJ2-7; no clear D gene. Sequencing was done on a sample of naive CD8+ T cells from blood, with Jurkat cell RNA spiked in. Subset indicated: FACS-sorted CD8+CD4-CCR7+CD45RA+ naive T cells. CDR3 bases: TGTGCCAGCAGTCACTCGGGCGAGCAGTACTTC. Translated, it gives CASSHSGEQYF.